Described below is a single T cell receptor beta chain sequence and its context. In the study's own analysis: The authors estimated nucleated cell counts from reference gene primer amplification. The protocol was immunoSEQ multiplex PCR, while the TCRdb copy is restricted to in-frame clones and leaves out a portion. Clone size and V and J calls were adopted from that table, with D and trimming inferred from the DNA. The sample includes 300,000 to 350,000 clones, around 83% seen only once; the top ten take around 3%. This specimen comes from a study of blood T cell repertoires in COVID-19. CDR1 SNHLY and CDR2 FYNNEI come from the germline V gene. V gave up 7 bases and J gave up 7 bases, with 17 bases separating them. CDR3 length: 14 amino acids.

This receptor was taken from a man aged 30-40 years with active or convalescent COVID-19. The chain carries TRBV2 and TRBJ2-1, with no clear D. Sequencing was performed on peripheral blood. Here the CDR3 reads CASKLERLRNEQFF. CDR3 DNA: TGTGCCAGCAAATTGGAGAGATTGAGGAATGAGCAGTTCTTC.